A selection of T cell receptor beta chains follows, all from one sample in a study of T cell responses to AZD1222 COVID-19 vaccine. The method was immunoSEQ multiplex PCR; TCRdb's version includes in-frame clones alone and lacks a portion of them. The sample contains tens of thousands of clones, roughly 90% of which appear only once. The sequencing here drew on peripheral blood, taken 28 days after the second AZD1222 dose. These receptors were obtained from an adult who received the AZD1222 COVID-19 vaccine. CDR3s include the opening cysteine and the closing phenylalanine or tryptophan. A D gene is named only where the DNA matches it firmly. Clone size is not always given. Where it is, it says once, few, many or a class for expanded clones.

d_call	v_call	j_call	clone_size	cdr3_nt	cdr3_aa
TRBD1	TRBV28	TRBJ2-7	-	TGTGCCAGCAGTTTGGGCACCCCAGGGGGGCAGTACTTC	CASSLGTPGGQYF
-	TRBV5-1	TRBJ1-5	-	TGCGCCAGCAGCCCCTCCGGGACGGGCAATCAGCCCCAGCATTTT	CASSPSGTGNQPQHF
-	TRBV27	TRBJ2-7	-	TGTGCCAGCAGTTTGTCTAGCGACTCCTACGAGCAGTACTTC	CASSLSSDSYEQYF
-	TRBV5-6	TRBJ1-5	-	TGTGCCAGCAGCCGGGGACCGACCAGCAATCAGCCCCAGCATTTT	CASSRGPTSNQPQHF
TRBD1	TRBV27	TRBJ2-5	-	TGTGCCAGCAGTCCCAGACAGGGGGCTTCCAGGAGGTTTCTAGAGACCCAGTACTTC	CASSPRQGASRRFLETQYF
-	TRBV6-1	TRBJ1-6	-	TGTGCCAGCAGAGAACAACAGGGTGCCTATAATTCACCCCTCCACTTT	CASREQQGAYNSPLHF
TRBD1	TRBV30	TRBJ2-7	-	TGTGCCTGCCTGCCCTTCCGGACAGGGGGCGAGCAGTACTTC	CACLPFRTGGEQYF
-	TRBV6-2/TRBV6-3	TRBJ1-5	-	TGTGCCAGCAGTCCCCGGGACAACCATCAGCCCCAGCATTTT	CASSPRDNHQPQHF
TRBD2	TRBV9	TRBJ2-1	once	TGTGCCAGCAGCGCTCTTTCCCCTAGCGGGAGCTCCTACAATGAGCAGTTCTTC	CASSALSPSGSSYNEQFF
TRBD2	TRBV5-1	TRBJ2-4	-	TGCGCCAGCAGCCGGGGAGGGCCTCAAAACATTCAGTACTTC	CASSRGGPQNIQYF
TRBD2	TRBV28	TRBJ2-7	-	TGTGCCAGCAGTAAACGGGGGGTCCCCAGCGAGCAGTACTTC	CASSKRGVPSEQYF
-	TRBV10-2	TRBJ1-5	-	TGCGCCAGCAGTGAACTCAGGGTCTCTCAGCCCCAGCATTTT	CASSELRVSQPQHF
-	TRBV2	TRBJ1-1	-	TGTGCCAGCAGTGAAGCCCAGGGAGACACTGAAGCTTTCTTT	CASSEAQGDTEAFF
-	TRBV6-5	TRBJ1-2	-	TGTGCCAGCAGTTCCGGGGGGCCCTTAAGCGGCTACACCTTC	CASSSGGPLSGYTF
-	TRBV4-2	TRBJ1-2	once	TGTGCCAGCAGCCCCGTCATTCCTATAGTTCCCCGATACTATGGCTACACCTTC	CASSPVIPIVPRYYGYTF
-	TRBV7-2	TRBJ1-1	-	TGTGCCAGCAGTTCAAGACCGGACTCTGAAGCTTTCTTT	CASSSRPDSEAFF
TRBD2	TRBV27	TRBJ2-2	-	TGTGCCAGCAGTCCATCGCTAGCGGGAGGTTCCGAGGGCACCGGGGAGCTGTTTTTT	CASSPSLAGGSEGTGELFF
TRBD1	TRBV4-3	TRBJ1-2	-	TGCGCCAGCAGCCAGTTTATGACAGGGGAGAACTATGGCTACACCTTC	CASSQFMTGENYGYTF
-	TRBV6-1	TRBJ1-2	-	TGTGCCAGCAGTGAATTGGGACGGGACTATGGCTACACCTTC	CASSELGRDYGYTF
-	TRBV25-1	TRBJ2-1	-	TGTGCCAGCAGCCTGTACAATGAGCAGTTCTTC	CASSLYNEQFF
TRBD1	TRBV28	TRBJ2-1	-	TGTGCCAGCAGTTTAGACAGGGGAGGTGAAGAGAATGAGCAGTTCTTC	CASSLDRGGEENEQFF
TRBD2	TRBV6-1	TRBJ2-5	-	TGTGCCAGCAGTGAGCTAGCGGGAGGGCCAGGAGAGACCCAGTACTTC	CASSELAGGPGETQYF
-	TRBV11-2	TRBJ1-1	-	TGTGCCAGCAGGAACACAAAGGGGGAAGCTTTCTTT	CASRNTKGEAFF
-	TRBV28	TRBJ2-1	-	TGTGCCAGCAGTCCCGGGGCACAGGGTAAAAATGAGCAGTTCTTC	CASSPGAQGKNEQFF
TRBD2	TRBV5-1	TRBJ2-7	-	TGCGCCAGCAGCTACGGGACTAGCGGGAAGTCCTACGAGCAGTACTTC	CASSYGTSGKSYEQYF
-	TRBV18	TRBJ1-1	-	TGTGCCAGCTCCCTTACGGATGGGGGAACTGAAGCTTTCTTT	CASSLTDGGTEAFF
-	TRBV7-2	TRBJ2-2	-	TGTGCCAGCCCCTCCCGAAGGTCCGGGGAGCTGTTTTTT	CASPSRRSGELFF
-	TRBV3-1/TRBV3-2	TRBJ2-3	-	TGTGCCAGCAGCTCCCTGTCCACAGATACGCAGTATTTT	CASSSLSTDTQYF
-	TRBV5-1	TRBJ2-1	-	TGCGCCAGCAGCTTGAGCGAGGGGAATGAGCAGTTCTTC	CASSLSEGNEQFF
TRBD1	TRBV29-1	TRBJ1-3	-	TGCAGCGTAACAGGGGGGGAAAACACCATATATTTT	CSVTGGENTIYF
TRBD1	TRBV6-2/TRBV6-3	TRBJ2-1	-	TGTGCCAGCAGTATCCATGGGGGACAGGGTATCCCCAATGAGCAGTTCTTC	CASSIHGGQGIPNEQFF
-	TRBV4-2	TRBJ1-3	-	TGTGCCAGCAGCCATACGGATGGACAGTCGGGAAACACCATATATTTT	CASSHTDGQSGNTIYF
-	TRBV18	TRBJ2-2	-	TGTGCCAGCTCAACGGAGTCGGCCGGGGAGCTGTTTTTT	CASSTESAGELFF
-	TRBV4-3	TRBJ2-2	-	TGCGCCAGCAGCCAAGCGTCGTACACCGGGGAGCTGTTTTTT	CASSQASYTGELFF
TRBD2	TRBV7-9	TRBJ2-1	-	TGTGCCAGCAGCTTAACTAGCGGGAGGTACAATGAGCAGTTCTTC	CASSLTSGRYNEQFF
-	TRBV10-3	TRBJ1-5	-	TGTGCCACCGGGGAAGGGCTTGAGCCCCAGCATTTT	CATGEGLEPQHF
-	TRBV3-1/TRBV3-2	TRBJ2-3	once	TGTGCCACCCAAACGACAGATACGCAGTATTTT	CATQTTDTQYF
TRBD1	TRBV28	TRBJ1-5	-	TGTGCCAGCAGTTCAGGGGGAGGGCGCAATCAGCCCCAGCATTTT	CASSSGGGRNQPQHF
TRBD1	TRBV3-1/TRBV3-2	TRBJ1-2	-	TGTGCCAGCAGCGACCTGCAGGGGGCGTTTGGGTGGAACTATGGCTACACCTTC	CASSDLQGAFGWNYGYTF
-	TRBV18	TRBJ2-1	-	TGTGCCAGCTCACCACCTTTGCGGCAGGACCTGGTTGAGCAGTTCTTC	CASSPPLRQDLVEQFF
-	TRBV12-5	TRBJ2-2	-	TGTGCTAGTGGTTTGGTAGTATCGAACACCGGGGAGCTGTTTTTT	CASGLVVSNTGELFF
TRBD2	TRBV3-1/TRBV3-2	TRBJ2-1	once	TGTGCCAGCAGCCAGCGGGGGGCGGGACTAGCGGCCGGACTCTCCTACAATGAGCAGTTCTTC	CASSQRGAGLAAGLSYNEQFF